These T cell receptor beta chains were read from a single sample in a study of EBV T-cell therapy then PD-1 blockade in nasopharyngeal carcinoma. Profiling relied on immunoSEQ multiplex PCR, and the TCRdb table lists in-frame clones only, not all of them. The table has fewer than 25,000 clones, around 84% seen once. These TCRs' antigens remain unknown. The material sequenced was CD8+ T cells from blood, taken around day 250 from a patient whose treatment included autologous EBV-specific T cells and nivolumab. All receptors come from a man in his forties with nasopharyngeal carcinoma. CDR3s include the opening cysteine and the closing phenylalanine or tryptophan. The order of the fields is V gene, J gene, D gene, clone size, CDR3 DNA, CDR3 protein. A D gene is named only where the DNA matches it firmly. Clone sizes are given selectively: once, few, many, or a class where the clone is expanded.

TRBV5-6	TRBJ2-1	.	.	TGTGCCAGCAGCGCGGTAACTCGTTCCTACAATGAGCAGTTCTTC	CASSAVTRSYNEQFF
TRBV6-5	TRBJ1-6	.	.	TGTGCCAGCAGTTGGTCCTATAATTCACCCCTCCACTTT	CASSWSYNSPLHF
TRBV9	TRBJ1-3	.	.	TGTGCCAGTAAGCGGGGGGACGGAAACACCATATATTTT	CASKRGDGNTIYF
TRBV7-3	TRBJ2-1	.	.	TGTGCCAGCAGCCTAAGCGGTGAGCAGTTCTTC	CASSLSGEQFF
TRBV19	TRBJ2-7	TRBD1	.	TGTGCCAGTAGTATAGGCCAGGGGGCCGCCTACGAGCAGTACTTC	CASSIGQGAAYEQYF
TRBV6-5	TRBJ2-7	.	.	TGTGCCAGCACCCCTAAAGGGCCGTCCTACGAGCAGTACTTC	CASTPKGPSYEQYF
TRBV19	TRBJ1-4	TRBD1	.	TGTGCCAGTACCCGGACAGGGTATGAAAAACTGTTTTTT	CASTRTGYEKLFF
TRBV27	TRBJ2-7	.	.	TGTGCCAGCAGCCGTCCGACAGCCCCTCGAGGCGAGCAGTACTTC	CASSRPTAPRGEQYF
TRBV12-3/TRBV12-4	TRBJ2-3	.	.	TGTGCCAGCAGCCCGACTAGCACAGATACGCAGTATTTT	CASSPTSTDTQYF
TRBV2	TRBJ2-3	TRBD2	.	TGTGCCAGCAGCCGGACTAGCGGCGGGGATACGCAGTATTTT	CASSRTSGGDTQYF
TRBV6-2/TRBV6-3	TRBJ1-1	.	few	TGTGCCAGCAGTTACTACCGACTAGGTATGAACACTGAAGCTTTCTTT	CASSYYRLGMNTEAFF
TRBV4-1	TRBJ1-1	.	.	TGCGCCAGCAGCTCCCTGGCCCGATTAGGTAAGAAGACTGAAGCTTTCTTT	CASSSLARLGKKTEAFF
TRBV4-3	TRBJ2-7	TRBD1	few	TGCGCCAGCAGCCAAGAACCTCCTGGGACAGGGGGCAACGAGCAGTACTTC	CASSQEPPGTGGNEQYF
TRBV7-6	TRBJ2-1	TRBD2	.	TGTGCCAGCAGCCTTAGCGGGGGGCCCGCGGAGCAGTTCTTC	CASSLSGGPAEQFF
TRBV9	TRBJ2-6	.	.	TGTGCCAGCGGAGGGAGTGGGGCCAACGTCCTGACTTTC	CASGGSGANVLTF
TRBV5-6	TRBJ2-3	.	once	TGTGCCAGCAGCTTCAGGGGTCAATTCGCAGATACGCAGTATTTT	CASSFRGQFADTQYF
TRBV30	TRBJ1-2	.	.	TGTGCCGGGATGGGGGCTTTTAACTATGGCTACACCTTC	CAGMGAFNYGYTF
TRBV27	TRBJ1-1	.	.	TGTGCCAGCAGGTTTGGAGCCGGGGCCCTTGGGGCTTTCTTT	CASRFGAGALGAFF
TRBV5-5	TRBJ2-7	.	few	TGTGCCAGCAGCCTGTCCCGGGCCGGTTCCTACGAGCAGTACTTC	CASSLSRAGSYEQYF
TRBV27	TRBJ2-3	.	few	TGTGCCAGGCCGGGACTCACAGATACGCAGTATTTT	CARPGLTDTQYF
TRBV27	TRBJ2-2	TRBD2	.	TGTGCCAGCAGTTTAACGTCCTTGAGGCAGGGAGGGCCCGGGGAGCTGTTTTTT	CASSLTSLRQGGPGELFF
TRBV5-8	TRBJ2-3	TRBD2	.	TGTGCCAGCAGCTTCGGAGCCAGCGGGGGGACAGATACGCAGTATTTT	CASSFGASGGTDTQYF
TRBV6-2/TRBV6-3	TRBJ1-6	.	.	TGTGCCAGCAGTTACAGGGACCCAGCCCTTTCACCCCTCCACTTT	CASSYRDPALSPLHF
TRBV19	TRBJ1-1	.	.	TGTGCCAGTAAACTGGGCTTGGGCTTT	CASKLGLGF
TRBV7-8	TRBJ1-2	TRBD1	.	TGTGCCAGCAGCTTACAGGGGACAGATCGGTATGGCTACACCTTC	CASSLQGTDRYGYTF
TRBV9	TRBJ2-7	.	.	TGTGCCAGCAGCGCGTTAGGGGGGGGCTACGAGCAGTACTTC	CASSALGGGYEQYF
TRBV27	TRBJ1-2	.	.	TGTGCCAGCAGTGAGAACAGTAGGGGCCACTATGGCTACACCTTC	CASSENSRGHYGYTF
TRBV2	TRBJ2-7	.	.	TGTGCCAGCAGTGACAGTCGGCGAGGCGAGCAGTACTTC	CASSDSRRGEQYF
TRBV9	TRBJ2-3	.	.	TGTGCCAGCAGCGTAGGAGGAGGGGGCGGCACAGATACGCAGTATTTT	CASSVGGGGGTDTQYF
TRBV6-5	TRBJ1-5	.	.	TGTGCCAGCAGTTACGACGGCTCAGGCAATCAGCCCCAGCATTTT	CASSYDGSGNQPQHF
TRBV27	TRBJ2-7	.	.	TGTGCCAGCAGTTTAAGAGGGGACGAGCAGTACTTC	CASSLRGDEQYF
TRBV10-2	TRBJ2-7	TRBD2	.	TGCGCCAGCGGGGCGGGGGGGCTAAGCGAGCAGTACTTC	CASGAGGLSEQYF
TRBV6-4	TRBJ2-3	.	.	TGTGCCAGCAGCAACTCGGACTCTAGCACAGATACGCAGTATTTT	CASSNSDSSTDTQYF
TRBV7-3	TRBJ1-1	TRBD1	.	TGTGCCAGCAGCCTAAGGGGGGACAGGGCGAACACTGAAGCTTTCTTT	CASSLRGDRANTEAFF
TRBV28	TRBJ1-1	.	.	TGTGCCAGCACCCAAGTCACAGGGTACACTGAAGCTTTCTTT	CASTQVTGYTEAFF
TRBV9	TRBJ2-2	TRBD2	.	TGTGCCAGCAGCGCCTTAGCGGGGGTGAACACCGGGGAGCTGTTTTTT	CASSALAGVNTGELFF
TRBV3-1/TRBV3-2	TRBJ1-5	.	.	TGTGCCAGCAGCCAAGACCCGAGGAGCCATAGCAATCAGCCCCAGCATTTT	CASSQDPRSHSNQPQHF
TRBV5-4	TRBJ1-3	.	once	TGTGCCAGCAGCTTTGCAGGGACGGGAAACACCATATATTTT	CASSFAGTGNTIYF
TRBV5-1	TRBJ2-5	.	once	TGCGCCAGCAGGGACAGCCAAGAGACCCAGTACTTC	CASRDSQETQYF
TRBV27	TRBJ2-7	.	.	TGTGCCAGCAGTCACTCCCCGCTAGGCGAGCAGTACTTC	CASSHSPLGEQYF
TRBV4-3	TRBJ2-1	.	.	TGCGCCAGCAGCCAAGTGGAGGGGGGGTACAATGAGCAGTTCTTC	CASSQVEGGYNEQFF
TRBV27	TRBJ1-4	.	.	TGTGCCAGCAGTCCTCAGGGCCATTTACTACTGTTTTTT	CASSPQGHLLLFF
TRBV3-1/TRBV3-2	TRBJ2-3	TRBD2	.	TGTGCCAGCAGCCCTAGACTAGCGGGGGCGCATTCCACAGATACGCAGTATTTT	CASSPRLAGAHSTDTQYF
TRBV19	TRBJ1-1	TRBD1	.	TGTGCCAGTAGTATTGTGGGACAGGGGTACACTGAAGCTTTCTTT	CASSIVGQGYTEAFF
TRBV7-8	TRBJ1-1	.	.	TGTGCCAGCAGCTTGTTTGGTTCGAACACTGAAGCTTTCTTT	CASSLFGSNTEAFF
TRBV2	TRBJ1-1	.	.	TGTGCCAGCAGTGAAGGTCCCGGTCGGACTGAAGCTTTCTTT	CASSEGPGRTEAFF
TRBV9	TRBJ2-7	.	few	TGTGCCAGCAGCGTGGACCGGACCGCGCGGGCGGCGCAGTACTTC	CASSVDRTARAAQYF
TRBV4-2	TRBJ1-4	.	once	TGTGCCAGCAGCCATATGACATCACTAGGGGAAAAACTGTTTTTT	CASSHMTSLGEKLFF
TRBV6-2/TRBV6-3	TRBJ2-5	.	.	TGTGCCAGCAGTTACTATCGGGAGCCCCGGACCCAGTACTTC	CASSYYREPRTQYF
TRBV4-2	TRBJ1-1	TRBD1	.	TGTGCCAGCAGCCAAGATCTGGGACAGCTGAACACTGAAGCTTTCTTT	CASSQDLGQLNTEAFF
TRBV19	TRBJ1-2	.	.	TGTGCCAGTAGTACCCATAACTATGGCTACACCTTC	CASSTHNYGYTF
TRBV6-2/TRBV6-3	TRBJ2-7	.	.	TGTGCCAGCAGCGTCCGGGACACAGCCTACGAGCAGTACTTC	CASSVRDTAYEQYF